A single sample gave rise to the 4 T cell receptor beta chains below, sequenced in a study of blood T cell repertoires in COVID-19. Libraries were prepared by immunoSEQ multiplex PCR; TCRdb keeps only in-frame clonotypes and omits some of them. The sample has 300,000 to 350,000 clones, around 86% seen once. The sequencing input was peripheral blood. Every receptor here comes from a woman in her fifties or sixties with COVID-19, enrolled during active disease.

The chain uses TRBV5-4 and TRBJ2-5; 7 positions match TRBD2. The CDR3 length is 14 residues. Germline-derived CDR1 and CDR2 are SGHNT and YYREEE (reference sequence). V trimming: 2 bases; J trimming: 4 bases; junction bases outside the gene matches: 5. The CDR3 sequence: CASSLDTSVETQYF. In DNA, the CDR3 is TGTGCCAGCAGCTTAGACACTAGCGTAGAGACCCAGTACTTC.

The rearrangement links TRBV4-1 to TRBJ1-4; D unresolved. There are 15 residues in the CDR3. Germline V CDR1 and CDR2: MGHRA, YSYEKL. Trimming took 0 bases from V and 2 from J, leaving 7 bases between them. The CDR3 loop is CASSQDLVTNEKLFF. DNA for the CDR3: TGCGCCAGCAGCCAAGATCTAGTCACTAATGAAAAACTGTTTTTT.

The chain uses TRBV3-1 (or the pseudogene TRBV3-2) and TRBJ1-4, with a weak D call TRBD1 (5 bases). Germline assignment: CDR1 LGHDT and CDR2 YNNKEL (reference sequence). The V gene lost 0 bases and the J gene lost 4 bases, with 24 bases spanning the gap. This CDR3 spans 20 amino acids. The CDR3 coding sequence is TGTGCCAGCAGCCAAGAACTTTCAACGGAGTGGGGCAACATTAATGAAAAACTGTTTTTT. The encoded protein is CASSQELSTEWGNINEKLFF.

The chain recombines TRBV19 with TRBJ2-1, with a tentative D call TRBD2 (6 bases). Trimming shortened V by 3 bases and J by 9 bases, and 15 bases separated the two germline ends. CDR1 and CDR2 (germline): LNHDA, SQIVND (reference sequence). This CDR3 is built from 14 residues. In nucleotides, the CDR3 is TGTGCCAGTAGTATCGGTGGGGTCGGGAGTGAGCAGTTCTTC. Protein product: CASSIGGVGSEQFF.